Detailed here is one T cell receptor (beta chain). What it binds is unknown. This entry comes from a study of OX40 agonist ivuxolimab in advanced cancers. Study-level background: Clinicians treated patients with ivuxolimab, an agonistic anti-OX40 (CD134) antibody.

General study findings and limits: A proportion of nonresponders additionally exhibited low normalized T-cell clonal expansion.

TCRdb's copy holds only in-frame clones and misses some; the assay was immunoSEQ multiplex PCR. This sample has under 100,000 clones, with 80% to 95% found just once. This CDR3 is 17 amino acids long. Germline V lookup: CDR1 SQVTM, CDR2 ANQGSEA. V shed 0 bases, J shed 4 bases, and the junction held 5 bases outside the gene matches. The source was CD4+ or CD8+ T cells sorted from blood, collected in a trial of the OX40 agonist ivuxolimab. The chain employs TRBV29-1 and TRBJ2-1, with 14 nucleotides matching TRBD2. The sequence was obtained from an adult with an advanced solid tumor such as melanoma, head and neck, liver or kidney cancer. The CDR3 DNA reads as TGCAGCGTTGAAGATGAGGGACTAGCGGGGGATTACAATGAGCAGTTCTTC. Amino acid sequence: CSVEDEGLAGDYNEQFF.